This T cell receptor (beta chain) emerged from a study of response to subunit inactivated influenza vaccine (dated by TCRdb to the late 2010s). In terms of the full investigation: Deep quantitative profiling of the T cell receptor repertoire was used in the study to follow responses to a trivalent subunit inactivated influenza vaccine.

In regard to this clonotype: The clone's antigen remains unknown. Per-base quality was not reported, and no clone a single base away is much larger than it.

Findings and caveats that apply to the study as a whole: The authors suggested that each seasonal influenza vaccination may recruit only a limited number of new T cells.

CDR1 and CDR2, looked up from the germline V gene, are SNHLY and FYNNEI. Unmatched junction bases come to 4, with V trimmed by 8 bases and J by 5 bases. From the cysteine through the phenylalanine, the CDR3 covers 13 amino acids. Just the 39-base CDR3 DNA is kept, in frame starting at base 1. Library creation used RT-PCR. TCRdb lists the instrument as Illumina HiSeq 2500. TCRdb itself trimmed the public reads at Q25 with fastp, ran MiXCR and retained productive beta chains. Under each unique CDR3 protein, matching rows form one entry showing the most common genes and DNA. The sample has about 700,000 distinct CDR3 sequences on record, around 13% of them singletons. 6.5% to 8% of the sample is in the top ten clones.

The V gene is TRBV2 and the J gene is TRBJ2-1; 9 middle bases align to TRBD2. This sequence originates from a man over 45 who received an inactivated influenza vaccine. Donor details come from another sample of the same person, matched by shared clones. The starting material was PBMCs from blood, obtained 14 to 15 days before vaccination. The DNA reads as follows: TGTGCCAGCGAGCGGGAGGTTAACAATGAGCAGTTCTTC. This yields the protein CASEREVNNEQFF. When the CDR3 is completed using the reference TRBV2 and TRBJ2-1 genes on either side, the full variable domain is EPEVTQTPSHQVTQMGQEVILRCVPISNHLYFYWYRQILGQKVEFLVSFYNNEISEKSEIFDDQFSVERPDGSNFTLKIRSTKLEDSAMYFCASEREVNNEQFFGPGTRLTVL.